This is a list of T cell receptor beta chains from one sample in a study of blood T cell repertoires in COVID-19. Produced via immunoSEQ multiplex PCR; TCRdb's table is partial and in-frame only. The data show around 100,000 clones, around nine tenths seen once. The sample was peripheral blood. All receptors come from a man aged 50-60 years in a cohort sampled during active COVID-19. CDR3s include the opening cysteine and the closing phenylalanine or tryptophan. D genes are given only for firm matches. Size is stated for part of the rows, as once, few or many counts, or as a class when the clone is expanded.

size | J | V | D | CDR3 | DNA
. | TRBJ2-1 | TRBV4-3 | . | CASSQEAQGYNEQFF | TGCGCCAGCAGCCAAGAGGCTCAGGGTTACAATGAGCAGTTCTTC
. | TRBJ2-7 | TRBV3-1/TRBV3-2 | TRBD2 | CASSTTPSSGALSYEQYF | TGTGCCAGCAGCACCACTCCCTCAAGCGGGGCCCTTTCCTACGAGCAGTACTTC
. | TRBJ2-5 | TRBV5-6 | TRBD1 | CASSADRGSRETQYF | TGTGCCAGCAGCGCCGACAGGGGATCGCGGGAGACCCAGTACTTC
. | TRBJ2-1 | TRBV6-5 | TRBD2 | CASSRGGATEQFF | TGTGCCAGCAGTCGCGGGGGGGCGACCGAGCAGTTCTTC
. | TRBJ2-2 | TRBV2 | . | CASQATGELFF | TGTGCCAGTCAAGCCACCGGGGAGCTGTTTTTT
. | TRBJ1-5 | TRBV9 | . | CASSTGARNQPQHF | TGTGCCTCCAGCACTGGCGCCAGGAATCAGCCCCAGCATTTT
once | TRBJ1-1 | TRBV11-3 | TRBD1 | CASSEGQGAMNTEAFF | TGTGCCAGCAGCGAAGGACAGGGGGCGATGAACACTGAAGCTTTCTTT
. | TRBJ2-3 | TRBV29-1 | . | CSVEGLAVDTQYF | TGCAGCGTTGAGGGCCTAGCCGTTGATACGCAGTATTTT
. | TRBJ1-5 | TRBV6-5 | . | CASSWGNRGSQPQHF | TGTGCCAGCAGTTGGGGTAATCGAGGGAGTCAGCCCCAGCATTTT
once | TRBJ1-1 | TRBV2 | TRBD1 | CASRRDSQSEAFF | TGTGCCAGCAGAAGGGACAGCCAGTCTGAAGCTTTCTTT
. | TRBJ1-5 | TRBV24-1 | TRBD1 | CATSDSGTGLVGYQPQHF | TGTGCCACCAGTGACTCCGGGACAGGGCTAGTAGGATATCAGCCCCAGCATTTT
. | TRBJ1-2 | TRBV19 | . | CASSQDKYGYTF | TGTGCCAGTAGCCAAGACAAGTATGGCTACACCTTC
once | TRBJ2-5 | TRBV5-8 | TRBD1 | CASHLPGQGKETQYF | TGTGCCTCTCACTTACCGGGACAGGGGAAAGAGACCCAGTACTTC